This T cell receptor (beta chain) was retrieved from a study of a mutant IDH1 vaccine in newly diagnosed glioma. Study-level information: Vaccines began 4-6 weeks after radiotherapy alone, or with temozolomide cycles. Earlier treatment was radiotherapy, temozolomide, or both, with most getting both. At week 47 came visit V13, while visit V12 had come at week 35. Of the patients given treatment, around 60% were male and 37.5% were female, and a mean age of around 41 years was recorded.

This clone came up a few times. As yet, its antigen is unknown. TCRdb keeps only in-frame clones here, not all; method: immunoSEQ multiplex PCR. The table shows tens of thousands of clones, with about 65% occurring only once. Trimming stripped 3 bases from V and 8 bases from J, with 2 bases between. CDR1 is SNHLY and CDR2 is FYNNEI in the germline V gene. The CDR3 is made up of 11 amino acids. The time point here: week 47, end of study. In the vaccine, a single dose held 300 ug of the mutant IDH1 20-mer peptide, along with topical imiquimod. The J gene is TRBJ1-6, the V gene TRBV2; no clear D gene. The source is a middle-aged man with glioma. Some clones in this sample may be carry-over from other donors' samples. The sequencing here drew on peripheral blood mononuclear cells (PBMCs), taken from a glioma patient whose treatment included an IDH1 peptide vaccine. CDR3: CASSDDSPLHF. In DNA, the CDR3 is TGTGCCAGCAGTGATGATTCACCCCTCCACTTT.